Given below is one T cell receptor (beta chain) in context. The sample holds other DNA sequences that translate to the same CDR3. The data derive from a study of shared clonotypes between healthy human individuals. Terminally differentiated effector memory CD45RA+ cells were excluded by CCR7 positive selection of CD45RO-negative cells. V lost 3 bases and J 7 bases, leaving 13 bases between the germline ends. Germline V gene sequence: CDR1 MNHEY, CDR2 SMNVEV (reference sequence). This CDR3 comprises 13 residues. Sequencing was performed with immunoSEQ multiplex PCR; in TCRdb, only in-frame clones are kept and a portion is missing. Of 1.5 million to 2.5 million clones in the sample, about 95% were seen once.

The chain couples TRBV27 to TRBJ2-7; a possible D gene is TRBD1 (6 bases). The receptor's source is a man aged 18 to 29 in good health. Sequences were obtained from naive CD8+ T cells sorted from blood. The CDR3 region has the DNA TGTGCCAGCAGTTTGACAGGAGGAAGGGAGCAGTACTTC. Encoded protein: CASSLTGGREQYF.